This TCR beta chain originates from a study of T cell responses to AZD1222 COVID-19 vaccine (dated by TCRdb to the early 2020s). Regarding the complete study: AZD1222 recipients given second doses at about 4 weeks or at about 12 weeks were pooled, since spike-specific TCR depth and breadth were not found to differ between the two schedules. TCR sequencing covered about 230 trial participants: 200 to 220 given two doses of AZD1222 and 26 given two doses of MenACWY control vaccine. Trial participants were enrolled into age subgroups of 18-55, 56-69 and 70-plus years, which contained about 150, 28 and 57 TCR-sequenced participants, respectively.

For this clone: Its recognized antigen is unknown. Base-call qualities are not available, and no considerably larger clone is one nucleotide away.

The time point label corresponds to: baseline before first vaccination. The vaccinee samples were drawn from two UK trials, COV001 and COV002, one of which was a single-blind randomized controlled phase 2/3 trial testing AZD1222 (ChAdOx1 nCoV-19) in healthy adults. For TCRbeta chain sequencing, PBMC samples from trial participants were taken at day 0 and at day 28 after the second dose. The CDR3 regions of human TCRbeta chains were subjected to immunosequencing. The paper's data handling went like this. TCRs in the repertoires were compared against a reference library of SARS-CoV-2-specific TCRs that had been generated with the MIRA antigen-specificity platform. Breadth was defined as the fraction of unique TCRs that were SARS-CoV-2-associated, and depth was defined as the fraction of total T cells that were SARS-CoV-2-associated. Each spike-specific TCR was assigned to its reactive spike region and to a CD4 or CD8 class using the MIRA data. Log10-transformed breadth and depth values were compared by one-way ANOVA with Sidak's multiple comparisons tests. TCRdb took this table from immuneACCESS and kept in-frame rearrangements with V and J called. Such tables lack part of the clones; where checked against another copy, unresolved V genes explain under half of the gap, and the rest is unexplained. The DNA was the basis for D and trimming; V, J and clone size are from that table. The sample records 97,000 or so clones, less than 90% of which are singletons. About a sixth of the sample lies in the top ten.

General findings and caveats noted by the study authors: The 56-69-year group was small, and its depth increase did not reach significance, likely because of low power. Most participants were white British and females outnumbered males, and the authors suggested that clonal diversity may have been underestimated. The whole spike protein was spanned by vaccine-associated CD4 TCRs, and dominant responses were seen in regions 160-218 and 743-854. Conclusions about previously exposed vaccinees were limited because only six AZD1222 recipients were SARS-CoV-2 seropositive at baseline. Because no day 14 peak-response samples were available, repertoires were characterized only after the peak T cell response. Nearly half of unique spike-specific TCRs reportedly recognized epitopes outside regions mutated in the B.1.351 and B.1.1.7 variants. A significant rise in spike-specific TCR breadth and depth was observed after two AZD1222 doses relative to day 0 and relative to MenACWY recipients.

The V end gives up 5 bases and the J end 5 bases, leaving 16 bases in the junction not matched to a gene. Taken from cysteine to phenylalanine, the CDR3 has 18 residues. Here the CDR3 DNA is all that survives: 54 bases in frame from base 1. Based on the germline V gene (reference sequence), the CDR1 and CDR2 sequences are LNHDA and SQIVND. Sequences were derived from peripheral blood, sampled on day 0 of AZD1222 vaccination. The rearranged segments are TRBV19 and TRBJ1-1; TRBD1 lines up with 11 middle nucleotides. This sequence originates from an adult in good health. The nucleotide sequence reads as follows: TGTGCCAGTAGTCTCGGATCCTGGGACAGGGGGAAGGGTACTGAAGCTTTCTTT. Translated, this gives CASSLGSWDRGKGTEAFF.